The entry that follows covers one TCR beta chain sequence. Antigen unknown. The length of the CDR3 is 13 residues. V trimming: 1 base; J trimming: 5 bases; junction bases outside the gene matches: 2. Germline V gene sequence: CDR1 ENHRY, CDR2 SYGVKD. The sample is drawn from a study of CD8+ T cells in alopecia areata. Study-level information: For the treated group, dosing was oral tofacitinib at 5 to 10 mg twice daily.

Those with alopecia areata gave lesional scalp punch biopsies and peripheral blood. Extracted RNA was reverse transcribed into cDNA, the sequencing template. Profiled with immunoSEQ multiplex PCR; TCRdb holds only in-frame clones, not every one. Of about 190,000 clones in the sample, 50% to 75% were seen once. General observations from the study: Affected lesional scalp, above all in alopecia totalis/universalis, was more clonal than normal scalp.

The receptor was derived from a human donor with alopecia areata. Sequencing used CD4+ T cells sorted from blood, obtained at week 0. V is TRBV10-3 and J is TRBJ2-7; 7 nucleotides align to TRBD1. DNA for the CDR3: TGTGCCATCAGTGAGTTTGGGACAGACGAGCAGTACTTC. It encodes CAISEFGTDEQYF.